A single sample gave rise to the 17 T cell receptor beta chains below, sequenced in a study of cytomegalovirus exposure and HLA in healthy donors. The PCR made use of 60 Vbeta and 13 Jbeta primers. Profiled with immunoSEQ multiplex PCR; TCRdb holds only in-frame clones, not every one. The table records about 200,000 clones, under 85% of them present only once. Sequenced: PBMCs. These TCRs come from a man in his forties or fifties in good health and CMV-seronegative.

This sequence joins TRBV7-8 and TRBJ1-5; 9 bases align to TRBD1. The CDR3 has 18 amino acids. The germline V gene encodes CDR1 SGHVS and CDR2 FQNEAQ. The V gene end was trimmed by 0 bases and the J gene end by 11 bases; junction bases not matched to a gene: 17. CDR3 in amino acids: CASSLALARTGAKLSQHF. Here the CDR3 DNA reads TGTGCCAGCAGCTTAGCTCTCGCCCGGACAGGGGCCAAACTATCCCAGCATTTT.

This sequence joins TRBV28 and TRBJ2-3; possible D gene TRBD1, 6 bases. V dropped 6 bases and J dropped 6 bases, with 19 bases sitting between them. This CDR3 comprises 15 residues. Germline V lookup: CDR1 MDHEN, CDR2 SYDVKM. CDR3 in DNA: TGTGCCAGCAGACAAACAGGGTCAAGTGGCGATACGCAGTATTTT. The encoded protein is CASRQTGSSGDTQYF.

The genes are TRBV5-4 and TRBJ1-1, with unresolved D. There are 16 residues in the CDR3. The germline V gene has CDR1 SGHNT and CDR2 YYREEE (reference sequence). V lost 5 bases to trimming and J lost 7 bases, with 24 bases between them. CDR3 loop: CASRAVGDHRGFEAFF. Here the CDR3 DNA reads TGTGCCAGCAGGGCGGTGGGAGACCACCGTGGGTTTGAAGCTTTCTTT. The full variable domain, in which reference TRBV5-4 and TRBJ1-1 provide the parts outside the CDR3, is ETGVTQSPTHLIKTRGQQVTLRCSSQSGHNTVSWYQQALGQGPQFIFQYYREEENGRGNFPPRFSGLQFPNYSSELNVNALELDDSALYLCASRAVGDHRGFEAFFGQGTRLTVV.

This clone appeared a few times. The V gene is TRBV19, the J gene TRBJ1-5, with D perhaps matching TRBD1 (5 bases). Germline assignment: CDR1 LNHDA and CDR2 SQIVND (reference sequence). The CDR3 spans 13 residues. V was trimmed by 5 bases and J by 6 bases, leaving 11 bases between them. The CDR3 sequence: CASSRGWGQPQHF. CDR3 sequence (DNA): TGTGCCAGTAGTCGGGGGTGGGGTCAGCCCCAGCATTTT.

This clone showed up just a few times. J is TRBJ2-3 and V is TRBV6-1, with D perhaps TRBD2 (6 bases). V lost 0 bases to trimming and J lost 0 bases, with 13 bases between them. CDR3 length: 17 amino acids. The germline V gene has CDR1 MNHNS and CDR2 SASEGT. In DNA, the CDR3 is TGTGCCAGCAGTGAAGCCTTCCTAGCGAGAAGCACAGATACGCAGTATTTT. Translating it yields CASSEAFLARSTDTQYF.

For the CDR3, the DNA is TGTGCCAGCAGCTTAGTAACTAGCGGGAGTGTCTATGAGCAGTTCTTC. It yields the protein CASSLVTSGSVYEQFF. The chain combines TRBV11-2 with TRBJ2-1; TRBD2 matches 11 bases. J gave up 8 bases and V 1 base, and 7 bases lay outside the gene matches. Per the germline V gene, CDR1 is SGHAT and CDR2 is FQNNGV. The CDR3 sequence is 16 residues long.

This chain connects TRBV28 to TRBJ2-7; 7 nucleotides line up with TRBD2. Trimming at V came to 2 bases and at J to 3 bases, leaving 4 bases not matched to a gene. This CDR3 spans 14 amino acids. The germline V gene encodes CDR1 MDHEN and CDR2 SYDVKM. The DNA of the CDR3 is TGTGCCAGCAGTTTACGGGGGGAAGACTACGAGCAGTACTTC. The encoded protein is CASSLRGEDYEQYF.

The chain employs TRBV9 and TRBJ1-3, with 7 bases fitting TRBD1. The V segment lost 0 bases and the J segment 0 bases; nucleotides outside the gene matches: 3. The CDR3 spans 16 residues. Germline V lookup: CDR1 SGDLS, CDR2 YYNGEE. The DNA of the CDR3 is TGTGCCAGCAGCGTAGATGGGACAGCCTCTGGAAACACCATATATTTT. This sequence encodes CASSVDGTASGNTIYF.

This clone was found a few times. The V gene is TRBV4-2, the J gene TRBJ2-1; 10 nucleotides align to TRBD2. Trimming at V came to 0 bases and at J to 8 bases, leaving 13 bases not matched to a gene. Germline V gene sequence: CDR1 LGHNA, CDR2 YNFKEQ. The length of the CDR3 is 18 residues. The CDR3 loop reads CASSQDRPSGRGGDEQFF. For the CDR3, the DNA is TGTGCCAGCAGCCAAGATAGGCCTAGCGGGAGAGGTGGGGATGAGCAGTTCTTC.

The V and J genes are TRBV6-5 and TRBJ2-2; D may be TRBD2 (6 bases). The CDR3 consists of 13 residues. V was shortened by 8 bases and J by 2 bases, with 9 bases between the two germline ends. The germline CDR1 and CDR2 sequences are MNHEY and SVGAGI. CDR3 protein: CASQGLNTGELFF. In DNA form, the CDR3 reads TGTGCCAGCCAGGGACTCAACACCGGGGAGCTGTTTTTT.

The chain couples TRBV7-3 to TRBJ2-1, with TRBD2 matching 10 bases. CDR3 length: 17 residues. The germline gives CDR1 SGHTA, CDR2 FQGTGA. With 3 bases clipped from V and 0 bases from J, the junction kept 5 bases outside the gene matches. CDR3 coding DNA: TGTGCCAGCAGCTTGGCTAGCGGGAGATCCTCCTACAATGAGCAGTTCTTC. This codes for CASSLASGRSSYNEQFF.

The chain is built from TRBV9 and TRBJ2-1; perhaps TRBD2 as D (5 bases). Germline lookup yields CDR1 SGDLS and CDR2 YYNGEE. The CDR3 has 16 amino acids. V lost 0 bases to trimming and J lost 2 bases, with 12 bases between them. The CDR3 spells CASSVELGATYNEQFF. In nucleotides, the CDR3 is TGTGCCAGCAGCGTAGAACTGGGAGCCACCTACAATGAGCAGTTCTTC.

This clone was observed a few times. This chain connects TRBV7-6 to TRBJ2-3; 10 bases map to TRBD1. Trimming removed 4 bases from V and 1 base from J; junction bases left unmatched: 5. The CDR3 is made up of 16 amino acids. Per the germline V gene, CDR1 is SGHVS and CDR2 is FNYEAQ. CDR3 sequence reads: CASSSRTGGGTDTQYF. The CDR3 nucleotides are TGTGCCAGCAGCTCACGGACAGGGGGAGGCACAGATACGCAGTATTTT.

This clone appeared a few times. The J gene is TRBJ2-5, the V gene TRBV14; D is ambiguous. Germline loops: CDR1 SGHDN, CDR2 FVKESK. V was trimmed by 3 bases and J by 5 bases, leaving 7 bases between them. The CDR3 is 12 amino acids. For the CDR3, the DNA is TGTGCCAGCAGCCAGGTCAGGGAGACCCAGTACTTC. Amino acids: CASSQVRETQYF.

The rearrangement links TRBV4-1 to TRBJ1-5; possible D gene TRBD1, 5 bases. The CDR3 is 14 residues long. CDR1 is MGHRA and CDR2 is YSYEKL in the germline V gene. Between the trimmed V and J ends, which lost 1 base and 4 bases, there was a span of 8 bases. The CDR3 coding sequence is TGCGCCAGCAGCCAAGTGGACAAAAATCAGCCCCAGCATTTT. Translation: CASSQVDKNQPQHF.

The V and J genes are TRBV7-2 and TRBJ1-1, with 8 nucleotides matching TRBD1. From germline, CDR1 is SGHTA and CDR2 FQGNSA. V shed 6 bases and J 1 base; nucleotides not matched to a gene: 4. The CDR3 extends over 14 amino acids. The CDR3 bases are TGTGCCAGCAGGCAGGGGGCGGGGAACACTGAAGCTTTCTTT. As protein: CASRQGAGNTEAFF.

The chain carries TRBV4-1 and TRBJ2-1; D remains ambiguous. The CDR3 totals 14 residues. CDR1 is MGHRA, CDR2 YSYEKL, per germline. Trimming removed 3 bases from V and 1 base from J, with 7 bases in between. The CDR3 nucleotides read TGCGCCAGCAGCCAGAAGCTGTCCTACAATGAGCAGTTCTTC. This sequence encodes CASSQKLSYNEQFF.